The T cell receptor (beta chain) under discussion was sequenced for a study of T cell responses to AZD1222 COVID-19 vaccine. Study context: Combined were second doses at about 4 or about 12 weeks. General observations from the study: Spike regions recognized by vaccine-associated CD4 TCRs spanned the protein, led by 160-218 and 743-854. Nearly half of unique spike-specific TCRs reportedly avoided B.1.351 and B.1.1.7 mutated regions.

This table comes from immunoSEQ multiplex PCR, and its TCRdb copy is limited to in-frame clones, with some not included. The sample gives roughly 160,000 clones, 85% to 90% of which show up once; more than 5.5% is in the top ten. Regarding this clone: The antigen remains unidentified.

The CDR3 loop spans 12 amino acids. Trimming stripped 3 bases from V and 9 bases from J, with 9 bases between. The material sequenced was peripheral blood, taken on day 0 of AZD1222 vaccination. This clonotype originated in an adult in good health. The rearrangement joins TRBV12-3 or TRBV12-4 to TRBJ2-1; D not resolved. CDR3 sequence: CASSLTGGEQFF. CDR3 in DNA: TGTGCCAGCAGTTTGACGGGCGGTGAGCAGTTCTTC.